This entry lists 23 T cell receptor beta chains sequenced from one sample in a study of blood T cell repertoires in COVID-19. Only in-frame clones appear in the TCRdb table, and some are missing; sequencing was by immunoSEQ multiplex PCR. The profile shows 120,000 to 150,000 clones, about four fifths of them singletons. Sequenced: peripheral blood. The receptors originated from a human donor in a cohort sampled during active COVID-19.

The CDR3 loop is CSVATSGRGTDTQYF. The CDR3 DNA follows: TGCAGCGTGGCGACTAGCGGGAGAGGCACAGATACGCAGTATTTT. The chain uses TRBV29-1 and TRBJ2-3, with 12 bases that match TRBD2. CDR1 and CDR2 from the germline V gene are SQVTM and ANQGSEA. The CDR3 extends over 15 amino acids. The V gene end was trimmed by 6 bases and the J gene end by 1 base; junction bases not matched to a gene: 5.

The CDR3 DNA follows: TGTGCCAGCAGCTTAGACAGGGGGCGCGGCTACACCTTC. The encoded protein is CASSLDRGRGYTF. The V and J genes are TRBV5-4 and TRBJ1-2, with 10 bases fitting TRBD1. Trimming removed 2 bases from V and 8 bases from J; junction bases left unmatched: 3. The CDR3 length is 13 residues. Per the germline V gene, CDR1 is SGHNT and CDR2 is YYREEE (reference sequence).

The sample holds one count of this clone. The V call is TRBV6-6, the J call TRBJ2-3; a weak D match, TRBD2 (5 bases). The V end was cut by 2 bases, the J end by 0 bases, with 6 bases between. The CDR3 length is 14 residues. From germline, CDR1 is MNHNY and CDR2 SVGAGI (reference sequence). The CDR3 protein is CASSYLASTDTQYF. CDR3 coding DNA: TGTGCCAGCAGTTACCTAGCAAGCACAGATACGCAGTATTTT.

The V call is TRBV19, the J call TRBJ2-5, with a weak D call TRBD1 (6 bases). The CDR3 is made up of 14 amino acids. V was clipped by 3 bases and J by 3 bases, with 11 bases between them. Germline V CDR1 and CDR2: LNHDA, SQIVND (reference sequence). The CDR3 is CASSMGAGEETQYF. DNA of the CDR3: TGTGCCAGTAGTATGGGGGCAGGAGAAGAGACCCAGTACTTC.

This clone showed up just once. This CDR3 reads CASSFPSGSNLNEQFF. The CDR3, as DNA: TGCGCCAGCAGCTTCCCAAGCGGGAGTAATCTCAATGAGCAGTTCTTC. The chain has TRBV5-1 and TRBJ2-1, with TRBD2 identical over 8 bases. V lost 2 bases, J lost 6 bases, and 10 bases stayed unmatched. The CDR3 totals 16 residues. Germline loops: CDR1 SGHRS, CDR2 YFSETQ. The full variable domain, its missing parts supplied by reference TRBV5-1 and TRBJ2-1, is KAGVTQTPRYLIKTRGQQVTLSCSPISGHRSVSWYQQTPGQGLQFLFEYFSETQRNKGNFPGRFSGRQFSNSRSEMNVSTLELGDSALYLCASSFPSGSNLNEQFFGPGTRLTVL.

The chain recombines TRBV27 with TRBJ2-1, with 9 positions matching TRBD2. The V and J ends lost 3 bases and 6 bases, in that order; junction bases with no gene match: 12. The CDR3 runs 17 residues. Germline assignment: CDR1 MNHEY and CDR2 SMNVEV (reference sequence). The CDR3 loop is CASSFLRAGGDRNEQFF. The CDR3, as DNA: TGTGCCAGCAGTTTCCTTAGAGCGGGAGGCGATCGCAATGAGCAGTTCTTC.

The CDR3 region has the DNA TGTGCCAGAAGGGTAAGTCACGGGAGTTGGACAGATACGCAGTATTTT. It is translated as CARRVSHGSWTDTQYF. The rearrangement joins TRBV5-3 to TRBJ2-3; possible D gene TRBD2, 6 bases. TRBV5-3 is recorded as an ORF, its role being uncertain. The CDR3 length is 16 residues. V lost 5 bases and J 3 bases, leaving 19 bases between the germline ends.

The V gene is TRBV5-1, the J gene TRBJ1-1; tentative D call: TRBD1 (6 bases). The CDR3 totals 16 residues. V shed 2 bases and J shed 1 base, with 15 bases lying between them. CDR1 and CDR2 from the germline V gene are SGHRS and YFSETQ. The CDR3 DNA is TGCGCCAGCAGCTTAGATTCAGGGGCGGCGAACACTGAAGCTTTCTTT. This gives the protein CASSLDSGAANTEAFF.

This clone was observed a single time. V usage is TRBV5-4 and J usage is TRBJ2-7; TRBD1 is a possible D gene (6 bases). The CDR3 runs 14 residues. V gave up 3 bases and J gave up 0 bases, with 10 bases separating them. From germline, CDR1 is SGHNT and CDR2 YYREEE (reference sequence). CDR3 in amino acids: CASSSGHSSYEQYF. The CDR3 nucleotides read TGTGCCAGCAGCTCGGGACATAGCTCCTACGAGCAGTACTTC.

The chain joins TRBV10-3 to TRBJ1-1; 9 positions agree with TRBD1. V was clipped by 2 bases and J by 0 bases; unmatched bases: 7. The CDR3 covers 17 residues. From germline, CDR1 is ENHRY and CDR2 SYGVKD. The DNA of the CDR3 is TGTGCCATCAGTGAGAAGGGACAGGGAGGGATGAACACTGAAGCTTTCTTT. It is translated as CAISEKGQGGMNTEAFF.

CDR3 DNA: TGTGCCAGCAGCCTAATCGGGACTTCGACCTACGAGCAGTACTTC. Translating it yields CASSLIGTSTYEQYF. The chain uses TRBV7-3 and TRBJ2-7, with D possibly being TRBD2 (6 bases). This CDR3 is built from 15 residues. Trimming removed 5 bases from V and 2 bases from J, with 16 bases in between. CDR1 is SGHTA and CDR2 is FQGTGA in the germline V gene.

Note on this clone: A junction boundary mismatches the germline segment, possibly from a read error. The chain couples TRBV7-7 to TRBJ2-1; 9 bases fit TRBD1. CDR1 SSHAT and CDR2 FNYEAQ come from the germline V gene (reference sequence). There are 15 residues in the CDR3. The CDR3, as DNA: TGTGCTAGCAGCTTAGGGTGGGACAGGGTAAATGAGCAGTTCTTC. It encodes CASSLGWDRVNEQFF.

The chain recombines TRBV6-5 with TRBJ1-2; the match to TRBD1 covers 8 bases. Germline loops: CDR1 MNHEY, CDR2 SVGAGI. This CDR3 has 15 residues. V lost 4 bases to trimming and J lost 4 bases; unmatched junction nucleotides: 8. The CDR3 nucleotides read TGTGCCAGCAGTTTCGTGACAGGGGTCGGCTATGGCTACACCTTC. This sequence encodes CASSFVTGVGYGYTF.

The chain's CDR3 is CASRQGADNGYTF. For the CDR3, the DNA is TGTGCCAGCCGCCAGGGTGCGGACAATGGCTACACCTTC. V and J are TRBV12-3 or TRBV12-4 and TRBJ1-2, with D possibly being TRBD1 (5 bases). The CDR3 consists of 13 residues. The V end lost 8 bases, the J end lost 6 bases, and 16 bases lay between the germline ends.

The chain carries TRBV2 and TRBJ2-2, with D maybe TRBD2 (6 bases). Germline assignment: CDR1 SNHLY and CDR2 FYNNEI. CDR3 length: 15 amino acids. V shed 5 bases and J shed 7 bases, with 17 bases lying between them. This chain's CDR3 is CASSPRLEAGGELFF. DNA for the CDR3: TGTGCCAGCAGTCCCAGACTAGAGGCCGGCGGGGAGCTGTTTTTT.

The chain is built from TRBV7-3 and TRBJ2-3, with 7 bases identical to TRBD2. The CDR3 is 15 amino acids. CDR1 and CDR2 (germline): SGHTA, FQGTGA. Unmatched junction bases numbered 7, after V lost 5 bases and J lost 2 bases. The CDR3 reads CASSPSGGPTDTQYF. CDR3 nucleotide sequence: TGTGCCAGCAGCCCTAGCGGTGGGCCCACAGATACGCAGTATTTT.

This chain joins TRBV5-1 and TRBJ2-5; maybe TRBD1 (6 bases). The CDR3 sequence is 14 residues long. The germline gives CDR1 SGHRS, CDR2 YFSETQ. Trimming cost V 2 bases and J 5 bases, with 13 bases left between them. CDR3 protein: CASSLGQFEETQYF. The CDR3 bases are TGCGCCAGCAGCTTAGGACAGTTCGAGGAGACCCAGTACTTC.

V is TRBV28 and J is TRBJ1-4, with D tentatively TRBD1 (5 bases). Germline lookup yields CDR1 MDHEN and CDR2 SYDVKM. V lost 5 bases and J lost 8, with 12 bases in between. The CDR3 extends over 13 amino acids. The CDR3 loop is CASSPPTDEKLFF. Written as DNA, the CDR3 is TGTGCCAGCAGTCCACCGACAGACGAAAAACTGTTTTTT. The full variable domain, its missing parts supplied by reference TRBV28 and TRBJ1-4, is DVKVTQSSRYLVKRTGEKVFLECVQDMDHENMFWYRQDPGLGLRLIYFSYDVKMKEKGDIPEGYSVSREKKERFSLILESASTNQTSMYLCASSPPTDEKLFFGSGTQLSVL.

V usage is TRBV12-3 or TRBV12-4 and J usage is TRBJ1-5, with D possibly matching TRBD1 (5 bases). V shed 5 bases and J shed 5 bases, with 7 bases lying between them. The CDR3 extends over 12 amino acids. CDR3 DNA sequence: TGTGCCAGCAGTCGGGGGGATCAGCCCCAGCATTTT. Its protein product is CASSRGDQPQHF.

Only a few counts were recorded for this clone. The chain employs TRBV10-3 and TRBJ2-7; 7 nucleotides line up with TRBD1. The V segment lost 6 bases and the J segment 6 bases; nucleotides outside the gene matches: 8. The V gene's germline CDR1 is ENHRY and CDR2 SYGVKD. This CDR3 is 13 amino acids long. The DNA of the CDR3 is TGTGCCATCAGGGACGGACAGGCTGGCGAGCAGTACTTC. It specifies CAIRDGQAGEQYF.

This rearrangement joins TRBV5-8 to TRBJ2-4; TRBD1 might be the D (6 bases). Germline CDR1 SGHTS, CDR2 YDEGEE. With 7 bases removed from V and 0 bases from J, the gap between germline ends came to 11 bases. This CDR3 is 14 amino acids long. The DNA of the CDR3 is TGTGCCAGCTCAGGGGAGTTAGCCAAAAACATTCAGTACTTC. Protein product: CASSGELAKNIQYF.

The V gene is TRBV5-1, the J gene TRBJ1-3, with TRBD1 as a possible D gene (6 bases). CDR1 is SGHRS, CDR2 YFSETQ, per germline. With 3 bases removed from V and 3 bases from J, the gap between germline ends came to 13 bases. The length of the CDR3 is 15 residues. The CDR3: CASSSQGTDGNTIYF. As DNA, the CDR3 is TGCGCCAGCAGCTCCCAGGGGACGGATGGAAACACCATATATTTT. The full variable domain, its missing parts supplied by reference TRBV5-1 and TRBJ1-3, is KAGVTQTPRYLIKTRGQQVTLSCSPISGHRSVSWYQQTPGQGLQFLFEYFSETQRNKGNFPGRFSGRQFSNSRSEMNVSTLELGDSALYLCASSSQGTDGNTIYFGEGSWLTVV.

V gene TRBV7-9 combines with J gene TRBJ2-2, with D perhaps matching TRBD1 (6 bases). Germline loops: CDR1 SEHNR, CDR2 FQNEAQ (reference sequence). Trimming pared 5 bases from V and 0 bases from J, leaving 10 bases between. CDR3 length: 15 amino acids. CDR3 DNA sequence: TGTGCCAGCAGCGTACAGGGTGCGAACACCGGGGAGCTGTTTTTT. It is translated as CASSVQGANTGELFF. Based on the CDR3 plus reference TRBV7-9 and TRBJ2-2, the full variable domain is DTGVSQNPRHKITKRGQNVTFRCDPISEHNRLYWYRQTLGQGPEFLTYFQNEAQLEKSRLLSDRFSAERPKGSFSTLEIQRTEQGDSAMYLCASSVQGANTGELFFGEGSRLTVL.